The rows below give T cell receptor beta chains drawn from one sample of a study of T cells in Graves' hyperthyroidism and ophthalmopathy. TCRdb called the multiplex PCR reads again in MiXCR, with one record for every CDR3 protein. The table includes about 620,000 distinct CDR3 sequences, about 16% detected once. The sample consisted of blood. The origin of the receptors is a woman in her twenties or thirties with Graves' hyperthyroidism. CDR3s include the opening cysteine and the closing phenylalanine or tryptophan. D genes are given only for firm matches. Size tells how often a clone was seen (once, few, many) or the class of an expanded clone, and some rows leave it out.

J | D | V | size | CDR3 | DNA
TRBJ2-1 | NA | TRBV7-2 | NA | CASSLRSIQQFF | TGTGCCAGCAGCTTACGAAGTATACAACAGTTCTTC
TRBJ2-3 | TRBD2 | TRBV9 | few | CASSDSGREADTQYF | TGTGCCAGCAGCGATAGCGGGAGGGAGGCGGATACGCAGTATTTT
TRBJ2-2 | NA | TRBV11-2 | NA | CAIHPRRGIPGELFF | TGTGCCATACACCCTAGGAGAGGGATCCCCGGGGAGCTGTTTTTT
TRBJ2-1 | TRBD1 | TRBV18 | NA | CVSSQVQGAAYNEQFF | TGTGTCAGCTCACAGGTACAGGGGGCAGCCTACAATGAGCAGTTCTTC
TRBJ1-5 | TRBD1 | TRBV30 | many | CAWSSNRGRQPQHF | TGTGCCTGGAGTTCCAACAGGGGGCGTCAGCCCCAGCATTTT
TRBJ1-1 | TRBD1 | TRBV5-1 | few | CASSARTGGATEAFF | TGCGCCAGCAGCGCTAGGACAGGGGGGGCCACTGAAGCTTTCTTT
TRBJ2-1 | TRBD1 | TRBV28 | many | CASTGPGTGYNEQFF | TGTGCCAGCACCGGGCCCGGGACAGGCTACAATGAGCAGTTCTTC
TRBJ1-2 | NA | TRBV18 | many | CASSRIVDGYTF | TGTGCCAGCTCGAGAATTGTGGATGGCTACACCTTC
TRBJ2-5 | NA | TRBV12-5 | many | CASGSLSLGASEETQYF | TGTGCTAGTGGTTCCCTATCTCTCGGGGCCTCAGAAGAGACCCAGTACTTC
TRBJ2-2 | NA | TRBV12-3/TRBV12-4 | many | CASSLRKNGELFF | TGTGCCAGCAGTTTGCGTAAAAACGGGGAGCTGTTTTTT
TRBJ2-5 | NA | TRBV29-1 | many | CSVETVRGETQYF | TGCAGCGTCGAGACAGTCCGGGGAGAGACCCAGTACTTC
TRBJ2-7 | NA | TRBV9 | NA | CASSVSTETGYEQYF | TGTGCCAGCAGCGTTAGTACCGAGACAGGCTACGAGCAGTACTTC
TRBJ2-5 | NA | TRBV29-1 | many | CSAGEDTHRETQYF | TGCAGCGCAGGGGAAGACACCCACCGGGAGACCCAGTACTTC
TRBJ2-1 | NA | TRBV4-3 | many | CASSQGRVNEQFF | TGCGCCAGCAGCCAAGGACGTGTGAATGAGCAGTTCTTC
TRBJ2-7 | NA | TRBV2 | NA | CASRARDSNYEQYF | TGTGCCAGCAGGGCCCGGGACTCCAACTACGAGCAGTACTTC
TRBJ2-3 | TRBD2 | TRBV28 | many | CASSPYGTSGSLSDTQYF | TGTGCCAGCAGCCCGTATGGGACTAGCGGGAGTTTGTCAGATACGCAGTATTTT
TRBJ2-6 | NA | TRBV4-1 | many | CASSQDRGSGANVLTF | TGCGCCAGCAGCCAAGACAGGGGCTCTGGGGCCAACGTCCTGACTTTC
TRBJ2-1 | TRBD2 | TRBV7-2 | many | CASRAGVSSYNEQFF | TGTGCCAGCAGGGCGGGGGTAAGCTCCTACAATGAGCAGTTCTTC
TRBJ1-5 | NA | TRBV28 | many | CASTQGGGGNQPQHF | TGTGCCAGCACCCAGGGAGGAGGGGGCAATCAGCCCCAGCATTTT
TRBJ2-5 | NA | TRBV12-3/TRBV12-4 | many | CASSFSSRETQYF | TGTGCCAGCAGTTTTAGTTCGCGGGAGACCCAGTACTTC
TRBJ2-7 | NA | TRBV28 | many | CASSEGGGEQYF | TGTGCCAGCAGTGAAGGGGGTGGCGAGCAGTACTTC
TRBJ1-1 | NA | TRBV12-3/TRBV12-4 | few | CASRKSPEAFF | TGTGCCAGCAGAAAGTCCCCTGAAGCTTTCTTT
TRBJ2-7 | TRBD1 | TRBV6-1 | many | CASMGRQGAYEQYF | TGTGCCAGCATGGGGAGACAGGGGGCCTACGAGCAGTACTTC
TRBJ2-1 | NA | TRBV4-1 | NA | CASSQIIKRRSSYNEQFF | TGCGCCAGCAGCCAAATAATTAAACGAAGGAGCTCCTACAATGAGCAGTTCTTC
TRBJ2-3 | NA | TRBV12-3/TRBV12-4 | many | CASSPPPSHPYTDTQYF | TGTGCCAGCAGTCCGCCCCCTAGTCACCCCTACACAGATACGCAGTATTTT
TRBJ2-7 | TRBD1 | TRBV10-1 | many | CASSATGTAYEQYF | TGCGCCAGCAGTGCCACCGGGACAGCCTACGAGCAGTACTTC
TRBJ2-3 | NA | TRBV2 | NA | CASSEAPADTQYF | TGTGCCAGCAGTGAAGCGCCGGCAGATACGCAGTATTTT
TRBJ2-7 | NA | TRBV7-3 | many | CASSLIGTASYEQYF | TGTGCCAGCAGCTTAATAGGAACAGCCTCCTACGAGCAGTACTTC
TRBJ1-3 | NA | TRBV20-1 | NA | CSARSVGGPYSGNTIYF | TGCAGTGCTAGGAGCGTTGGGGGGCCCTACTCTGGAAACACCATATATTTT
TRBJ2-5 | NA | TRBV6-2/TRBV6-3 | many | CASIGGEETQYF | TGTGCCAGCATCGGGGGAGAAGAGACCCAGTACTTC
TRBJ2-5 | TRBD1 | TRBV12-3/TRBV12-4 | many | CASGRDRGPETQYF | TGTGCCAGCGGAAGGGACAGGGGGCCAGAGACCCAGTACTTC
TRBJ1-2 | TRBD1 | TRBV2 | many | CASSDGRGLQYGYTF | TGTGCCAGCAGTGATGGAAGGGGGCTCCAGTATGGCTACACCTTC
TRBJ2-3 | TRBD1 | TRBV9 | many | CASSVGTGDGDTQYF | TGTGCCAGCAGCGTGGGGACAGGGGACGGAGATACGCAGTATTTT
TRBJ2-2 | NA | TRBV28 | NA | CASSFARDFGPGELFF | TGTGCCAGCAGTTTCGCCCGGGACTTTGGACCCGGGGAGCTGTTTTTT
TRBJ2-2 | NA | TRBV5-4 | NA | CASSSHENTGELFF | TGTGCCAGCAGCTCTCACGAGAACACCGGGGAGCTGTTTTTT
TRBJ1-2 | NA | TRBV20-1 | NA | CSARDLRGPDYGYTF | TGCAGTGCTAGAGATCTCCGGGGGCCGGACTATGGCTACACCTTC